The 19 T cell receptor beta chains reported below all come from one sample, sequenced in a study of OX40 agonist ivuxolimab in advanced cancers. Sequenced by immunoSEQ multiplex PCR; TCRdb stores in-frame clones only, minus some. Among tens of thousands of clones, 91% were seen once, and the ten largest hold 2% to 2.5%. The sequenced sample was CD4+ or CD8+ T cells sorted from blood, obtained in a trial of the OX40 agonist ivuxolimab. These receptors all come from an adult with an advanced solid tumor such as melanoma, head and neck, liver or kidney cancer.

This clone was found once. This chain links TRBV2 with TRBJ2-7, with 8 bases matching TRBD2. The junction had 5 bases not matched to a gene; V was cut back by 1 base and J by 6 bases. From germline, CDR1 is SNHLY and CDR2 FYNNEI. This CDR3 region has 14 residues. The CDR3 nucleotides read TGTGCCAGCAGTGAAGGGGGCGGGAGGCTCGAGCAGTACTTC. Encoded protein: CASSEGGGRLEQYF.

This chain uses TRBV6-4 with TRBJ1-2; D is uncertain. The CDR3 totals 14 residues. Germline V gives CDR1 MRHNA, CDR2 SNTAGT. Between the trimmed V and J ends, which lost 3 bases and 8 bases, there was a span of 16 bases. This CDR3 reads CASSEPGPPSGYTF. The CDR3 DNA is TGTGCCAGCAGTGAACCCGGACCTCCATCGGGCTACACCTTC.

This chain uses TRBV11-3 with TRBJ1-1; perhaps TRBD1 as D (5 bases). Per the germline V gene, CDR1 is SGHNT and CDR2 is YENEEA. Trimming shortened V by 5 bases and J by 10 bases, and 17 bases separated the two germline ends. The CDR3 runs to 13 residues. CDR3: CASSPQHPGGAFF. CDR3 nucleotides: TGTGCCAGCAGCCCCCAACATCCGGGGGGAGCTTTCTTT. Drawing the rest from reference TRBV11-3 and TRBJ1-1, the complete variable domain is EAGVVQSPRYKIIEKKQPVAFWCNPISGHNTLYWYLQNLGQGPELLIRYENEEAVDDSQLPKDRFSAERLKGVDSTLKIQPAELGDSAVYLCASSPQHPGGAFFGQGTRLTVV.

This chain uses TRBV28 with TRBJ1-2; a weak D match, TRBD1 (6 bases). CDR3 length: 13 amino acids. The germline gives CDR1 MDHEN, CDR2 SYDVKM. V lost 6 bases, J lost 7 bases, and 15 bases lay in between. The CDR3 coding sequence is TGTGCCAGCAGCCTCGGACAGCTGGGTGGCTACACCTTC. This gives the protein CASSLGQLGGYTF.

Here the CDR3 reads CATQQGAEAFF. The CDR3 DNA is TGTGCCACCCAGCAGGGGGCTGAAGCTTTCTTT. The chain combines TRBV28 with TRBJ1-1; 7 nucleotides align to TRBD1. The trim removed 10 bases at V and 6 bases at J, leaving 5 bases unmatched. Germline V gene sequence: CDR1 MDHEN, CDR2 SYDVKM. The CDR3 runs 11 residues.

There are a few counts of this clone. This chain connects TRBV2 to TRBJ1-5, with TRBD1 matching over 9 bases. The V gene's germline CDR1 is SNHLY and CDR2 FYNNEI. The CDR3 spans 16 residues. The V segment lost 2 bases and the J segment 4 bases; nucleotides outside the gene matches: 6. CDR3 coding DNA: TGTGCCAGCAGTGAATGGAGGACAGGGGAGAATCAGCCCCAGCATTTT. This encodes CASSEWRTGENQPQHF.

The chain has TRBV27 and TRBJ1-4; D not resolved. The CDR3 sequence is 14 residues long. Germline values: CDR1 MNHEY, CDR2 SMNVEV (reference sequence). Trimming took off 5 bases at V and 5 bases at J, with 12 bases between the two ends. The CDR3 bases are TGTGCCAGCAGTCGCGGCGCACTGAATGAAAAACTGTTTTTT. Translating gives CASSRGALNEKLFF.

This clone was recorded once. The V call is TRBV5-8, the J call TRBJ2-1; tentative D call: TRBD1 (5 bases). This CDR3 contains 15 residues. V was trimmed by 4 bases and J by 0 bases, leaving 11 bases between them. The germline gives CDR1 SGHTS, CDR2 YDEGEE. The CDR3 region has the DNA TGTGCCAGCAGCCACGACAGCCTCTCCTACAATGAGCAGTTCTTC. It is translated as CASSHDSLSYNEQFF.

This chain links TRBV29-1 with TRBJ2-2; 7 nucleotides match TRBD1. The CDR3 has 13 residues. Germline V gives CDR1 SQVTM, CDR2 ANQGSEA. Trimming took 8 bases from V and 5 from J; bases not matched to a gene: 8. CDR3 DNA: TGCAGCATAGGACAGGTTCGGACCGGGGAGCTGTTTTTT. This translates into CSIGQVRTGELFF.

The chain joins TRBV7-9 to TRBJ1-2; 10 positions agree with TRBD1. The CDR3 loop spans 14 amino acids. Germline V lookup: CDR1 SEHNR, CDR2 FQNEAQ (reference sequence). After removal of 8 bases from V and 8 bases from J, the junction contained 11 bases not matched to a gene. This CDR3 reads CASGRQGAERGYTF. The CDR3 nucleotides are TGTGCCAGCGGACGACAGGGGGCGGAAAGGGGCTACACCTTC.

J is TRBJ1-1 and V is TRBV7-2, with TRBD1 as a possible D gene (5 bases). The germline gives CDR1 SGHTA, CDR2 FQGNSA. V shed 4 bases and J shed 5 bases, with 11 bases lying between them. CDR3 length: 13 residues. In DNA, the CDR3 is TGTGCCAGCAGCTACGACAGTGCGACTGAAGCTTTCTTT. It yields the protein CASSYDSATEAFF.

The V call is TRBV28, the J call TRBJ2-6; D gene unclear. The V end was cut by 7 bases, the J end by 0 bases, with 10 bases between. The CDR3 consists of 15 residues. Looked up from germline, CDR1 is MDHEN and CDR2 is SYDVKM. DNA of the CDR3: TGTGCCAGCACCACTCCGCACTCTGGGGCCAACGTCCTGACTTTC. This encodes CASTTPHSGANVLTF.

Only a few counts were recorded for this clone. The chain couples TRBV7-9 to TRBJ1-2; no reliable D call. The germline CDR1 and CDR2 sequences are SEHNR and FQNEAQ (reference sequence). Trimming removed 1 base from V and 8 bases from J, with 5 bases in between. The CDR3 has 11 residues. CDR3 amino acids: CASSLGGGYTF. The CDR3 DNA follows: TGTGCCAGCAGCTTAGGCGGGGGCTACACCTTC.

The chain joins TRBV11-2 to TRBJ1-2, with D possibly matching TRBD1 (5 bases). The V gene's germline CDR1 is SGHAT and CDR2 FQNNGV. Trimming shortened V by 3 bases and J by 7 bases, and 12 bases separated the two germline ends. CDR3 size: 13 residues. CDR3 sequence: CASSFQGRAGYTF. In DNA form, the CDR3 reads TGTGCCAGCAGCTTTCAGGGTAGGGCTGGCTACACCTTC. The whole variable domain, remainder taken from reference TRBV11-2 and TRBJ1-2, is EAGVAQSPRYKIIEKRQSVAFWCNPISGHATLYWYQQILGQGPKLLIQFQNNGVVDDSQLPKDRFSAERLKGVDSTLKIQPAKLEDSAVYLCASSFQGRAGYTFGSGTRLTVV.

This chain joins TRBV28 and TRBJ1-1; 8 bases are a match to TRBD1. The CDR3 has 15 amino acids. The germline V gene encodes CDR1 MDHEN and CDR2 SYDVKM. The ends lost 2 bases at V and 1 base at J; junction bases unmatched: 3. For the CDR3, the DNA is TGTGCCAGCAGTTTACCAGGACAGGGGAACACTGAAGCTTTCTTT. As protein: CASSLPGQGNTEAFF.

This rearrangement joins TRBV4-1 to TRBJ2-3; weak D call: TRBD2 (6 bases). The V gene's germline CDR1 is MGHRA and CDR2 YSYEKL. This CDR3 is 15 amino acids long. Trimming took off 1 base at V and 0 bases at J, with 8 bases between the two ends. DNA of the CDR3: TGCGCCAGCAGCCAAGCAAGCGGGAGCACAGATACGCAGTATTTT. As protein: CASSQASGSTDTQYF.

The chain recombines TRBV11-3 with TRBJ2-1, with a possible D match to TRBD1 (6 bases). Trimming pared 5 bases from V and 8 bases from J, leaving 13 bases between. There are 13 residues in the CDR3. Germline-derived CDR1 and CDR2 are SGHNT and YENEEA. The CDR3 region has the DNA TGTGCCAGCAGCAAAGAGTGGGGGCATGAGCAGTTCTTC. Its protein is CASSKEWGHEQFF. The full variable domain, with the rest looked up from reference TRBV11-3 and TRBJ2-1, is EAGVVQSPRYKIIEKKQPVAFWCNPISGHNTLYWYLQNLGQGPELLIRYENEEAVDDSQLPKDRFSAERLKGVDSTLKIQPAELGDSAVYLCASSKEWGHEQFFGPGTRLTVL.

A single count supports this clone. The chain links TRBV6-5 to TRBJ1-1; D remains unclear. CDR3 length: 11 residues. Trimming stripped 5 bases from V and 8 bases from J, with 9 bases between. Germline V gene sequence: CDR1 MNHEY, CDR2 SVGAGI. The CDR3 is CASSRTAEAFF. CDR3 sequence (DNA): TGTGCCAGCAGTCGGACGGCCGAAGCTTTCTTT.

The rearrangement links TRBV7-2 to TRBJ1-1; D gene uncertain. CDR3 length equals 14 residues. Trimming took off 0 bases at V and 0 bases at J, with 5 bases between the two ends. Germline CDR1 is SGHTA and CDR2 is FQGNSA. The CDR3 sequence: CASSLATVNTEAFF. The CDR3 bases are TGTGCCAGCAGCTTAGCCACGGTGAACACTGAAGCTTTCTTT.